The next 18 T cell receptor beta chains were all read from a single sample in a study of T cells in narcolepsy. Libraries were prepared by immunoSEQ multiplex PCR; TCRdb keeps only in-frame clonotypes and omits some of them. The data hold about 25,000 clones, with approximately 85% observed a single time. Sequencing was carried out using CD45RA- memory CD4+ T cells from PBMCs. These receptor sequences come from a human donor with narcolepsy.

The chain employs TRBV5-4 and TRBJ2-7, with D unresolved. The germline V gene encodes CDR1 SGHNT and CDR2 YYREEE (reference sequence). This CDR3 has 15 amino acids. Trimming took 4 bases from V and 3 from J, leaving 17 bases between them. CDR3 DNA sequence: TGTGCCAGCAGCCAAGAATGGGGATCCTTCTACGAGCAGTACTTC. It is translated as CASSQEWGSFYEQYF.

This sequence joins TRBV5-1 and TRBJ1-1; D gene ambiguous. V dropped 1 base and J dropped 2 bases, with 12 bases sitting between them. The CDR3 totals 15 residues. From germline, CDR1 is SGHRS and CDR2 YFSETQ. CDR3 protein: CASSLNPLLNTEAFF. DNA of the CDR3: TGCGCCAGCAGCTTGAATCCACTATTAAACACTGAAGCTTTCTTT.

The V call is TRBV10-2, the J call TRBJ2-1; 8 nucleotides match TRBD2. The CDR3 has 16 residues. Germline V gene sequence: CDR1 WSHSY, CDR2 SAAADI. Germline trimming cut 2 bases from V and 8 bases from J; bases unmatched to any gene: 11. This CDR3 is CASSEAELAERYEQFF. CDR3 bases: TGCGCCAGCAGTGAGGCGGAACTAGCGGAAAGGTATGAGCAGTTCTTC.

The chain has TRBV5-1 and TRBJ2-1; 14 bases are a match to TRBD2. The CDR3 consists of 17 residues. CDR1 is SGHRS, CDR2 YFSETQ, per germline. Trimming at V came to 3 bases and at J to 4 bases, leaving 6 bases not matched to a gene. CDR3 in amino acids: CASSWTSGRMGYNEQFF. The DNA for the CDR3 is TGCGCCAGCAGCTGGACTAGCGGGAGGATGGGGTACAATGAGCAGTTCTTC.

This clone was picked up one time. The chain's CDR3 is CASSLDGRGIGEQYF. CDR3 sequence (DNA): TGTGCCAGCAGCTTAGATGGACGGGGGATCGGCGAGCAGTACTTC. The V gene is TRBV11-2, the J gene TRBJ2-7; TRBD2 is a possible D gene (6 bases). Deletions cut 0 bases from V and 6 bases from J, with 15 bases between. The CDR3 runs to 15 residues. Per the germline V gene, CDR1 is SGHAT and CDR2 is FQNNGV.

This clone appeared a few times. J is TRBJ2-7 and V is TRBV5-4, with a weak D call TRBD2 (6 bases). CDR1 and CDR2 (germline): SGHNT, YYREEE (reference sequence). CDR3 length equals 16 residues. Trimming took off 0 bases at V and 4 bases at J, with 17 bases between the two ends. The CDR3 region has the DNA TGTGCCAGCAGCTTGGGGGGGACCTTGGGACTTTACGAGCAGTACTTC. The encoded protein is CASSLGGTLGLYEQYF. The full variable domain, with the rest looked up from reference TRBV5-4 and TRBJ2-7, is ETGVTQSPTHLIKTRGQQVTLRCSSQSGHNTVSWYQQALGQGPQFIFQYYREEENGRGNFPPRFSGLQFPNYSSELNVNALELDDSALYLCASSLGGTLGLYEQYFGPGTRLTVT.

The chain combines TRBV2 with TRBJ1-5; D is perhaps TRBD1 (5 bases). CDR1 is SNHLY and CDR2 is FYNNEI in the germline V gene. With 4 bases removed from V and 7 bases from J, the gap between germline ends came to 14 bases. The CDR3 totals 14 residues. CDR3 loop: CASSGGARVQPQHF. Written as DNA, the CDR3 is TGTGCCAGCAGTGGAGGGGCCAGGGTCCAGCCCCAGCATTTT. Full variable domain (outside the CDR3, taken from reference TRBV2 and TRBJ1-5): EPEVTQTPSHQVTQMGQEVILRCVPISNHLYFYWYRQILGQKVEFLVSFYNNEISEKSEIFDDQFSVERPDGSNFTLKIRSTKLEDSAMYFCASSGGARVQPQHFGDGTRLSIL.

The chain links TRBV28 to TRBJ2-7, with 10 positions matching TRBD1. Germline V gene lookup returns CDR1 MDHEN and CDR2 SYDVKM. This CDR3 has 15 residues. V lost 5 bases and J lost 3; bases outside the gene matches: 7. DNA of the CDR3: TGTGCCAGCAGTCCGACCGGACAGGGGGACTACGAGCAGTACTTC. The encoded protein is CASSPTGQGDYEQYF.

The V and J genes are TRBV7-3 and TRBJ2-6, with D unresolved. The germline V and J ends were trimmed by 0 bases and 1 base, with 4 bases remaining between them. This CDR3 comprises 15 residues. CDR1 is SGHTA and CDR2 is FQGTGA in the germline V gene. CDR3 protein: CASSLTASGANVLTF. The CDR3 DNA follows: TGTGCCAGCAGCTTAACGGCGTCTGGGGCCAACGTCCTGACTTTC.

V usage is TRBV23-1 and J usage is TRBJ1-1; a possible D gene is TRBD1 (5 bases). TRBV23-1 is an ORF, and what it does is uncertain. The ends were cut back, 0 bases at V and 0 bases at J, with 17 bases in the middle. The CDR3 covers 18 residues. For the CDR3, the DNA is TGCGCCAGCAGTCAATCGGGGCAGGACCTTAGAGTGAACACTGAAGCTTTCTTT. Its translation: CASSQSGQDLRVNTEAFF.

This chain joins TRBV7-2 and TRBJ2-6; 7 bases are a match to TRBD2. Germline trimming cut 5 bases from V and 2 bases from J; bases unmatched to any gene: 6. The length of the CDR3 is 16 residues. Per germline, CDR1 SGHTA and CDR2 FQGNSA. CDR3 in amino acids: CASSPTAGAGANVLTF. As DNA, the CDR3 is TGTGCCAGCAGCCCCACCGCGGGGGCTGGGGCCAACGTCCTGACTTTC.

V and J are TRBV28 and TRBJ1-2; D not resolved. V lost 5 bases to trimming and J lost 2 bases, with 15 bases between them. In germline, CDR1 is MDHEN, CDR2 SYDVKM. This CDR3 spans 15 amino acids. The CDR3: CASSAFRPWNYGYTF. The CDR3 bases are TGTGCCAGCAGTGCGTTTCGGCCCTGGAACTATGGCTACACCTTC.

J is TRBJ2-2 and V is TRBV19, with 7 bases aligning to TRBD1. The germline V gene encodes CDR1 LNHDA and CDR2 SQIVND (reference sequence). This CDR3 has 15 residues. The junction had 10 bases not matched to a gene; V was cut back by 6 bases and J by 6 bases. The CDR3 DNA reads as TGTGCCAGTAGAAGGGGGCTCACAGGGGCCGGGGAGCTGTTTTTT. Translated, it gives CASRRGLTGAGELFF.

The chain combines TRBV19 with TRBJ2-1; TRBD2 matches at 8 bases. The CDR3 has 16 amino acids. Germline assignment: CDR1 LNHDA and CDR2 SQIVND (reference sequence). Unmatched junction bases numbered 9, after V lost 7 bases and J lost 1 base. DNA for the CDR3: TGTGCCAGTACCAAGCAGGGACTAGTATCCTACAATGAGCAGTTCTTC. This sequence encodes CASTKQGLVSYNEQFF.

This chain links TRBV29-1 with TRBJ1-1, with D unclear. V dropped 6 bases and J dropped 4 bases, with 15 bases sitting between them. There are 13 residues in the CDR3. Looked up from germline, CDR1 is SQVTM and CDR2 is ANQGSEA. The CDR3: CSVVAGGRTEAFF. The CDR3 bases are TGCAGCGTAGTGGCCGGTGGTCGCACTGAAGCTTTCTTT.

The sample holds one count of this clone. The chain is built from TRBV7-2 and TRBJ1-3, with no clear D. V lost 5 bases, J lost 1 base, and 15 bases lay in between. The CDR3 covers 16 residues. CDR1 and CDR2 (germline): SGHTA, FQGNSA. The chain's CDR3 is CASSPRREISGNTIYF. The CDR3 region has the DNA TGTGCCAGCAGCCCCCGGAGGGAGATATCTGGAAACACCATATATTTT.

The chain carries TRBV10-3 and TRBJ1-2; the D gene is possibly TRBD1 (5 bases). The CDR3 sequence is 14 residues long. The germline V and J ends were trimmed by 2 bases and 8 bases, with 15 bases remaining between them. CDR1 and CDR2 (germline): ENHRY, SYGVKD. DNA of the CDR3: TGTGCCATCAGTGAGCCAGGGACGATGGGCGGCTACACCTTC. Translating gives CAISEPGTMGGYTF.

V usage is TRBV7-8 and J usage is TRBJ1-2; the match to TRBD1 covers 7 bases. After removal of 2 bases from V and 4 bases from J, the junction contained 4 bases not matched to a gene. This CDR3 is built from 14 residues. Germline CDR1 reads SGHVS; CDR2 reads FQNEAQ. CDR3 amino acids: CASSLQGTVYGYTF. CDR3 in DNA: TGTGCCAGCAGCTTACAAGGGACAGTCTATGGCTACACCTTC.